Below, 21 T cell receptor beta chains from the same sample are listed, as sequenced in a study of blood T cell repertoires in COVID-19. Profiled with immunoSEQ multiplex PCR; TCRdb holds only in-frame clones, not every one. This table holds 150,000 to 200,000 clones, 90% found once. The sequencing sample was made of peripheral blood. All receptors come from a man in his fifties with acute or convalescent COVID-19.

This sequence joins TRBV2 and TRBJ1-6; D is ambiguous. The CDR3 extends over 14 amino acids. Germline assignment: CDR1 SNHLY and CDR2 FYNNEI. V dropped 7 bases and J dropped 2 bases, with 9 bases sitting between them. CDR3 loop: CASKTGTYNSPLHF. The CDR3 nucleotides read TGTGCCAGCAAAACCGGGACCTATAATTCACCCCTCCACTTT.

The CDR3 region has the DNA TGTGCCAGTAGTATCGTGAGTAGAGAGACCCAGTACTTC. As protein: CASSIVSRETQYF. The chain carries TRBV19 and TRBJ2-5; D remains ambiguous. V was shortened by 3 bases and J by 4 bases, with 9 bases between the two germline ends. CDR3 length: 13 residues. Germline V gives CDR1 LNHDA, CDR2 SQIVND (reference sequence).

V usage is TRBV9 and J usage is TRBJ2-7, with a tentative D call TRBD2 (6 bases). V was trimmed by 0 bases and J by 3 bases, leaving 13 bases between them. Germline CDR1 and CDR2: SGDLS and YYNGEE. The length of the CDR3 is 15 residues. The DNA for the CDR3 is TGTGCCAGCAGCGTAGGGGTCGGGAGTAGCTACGAGCAGTACGTC. This translates into CASSVGVGSSYEQYV.

The V gene is TRBV4-1, the J gene TRBJ1-3, with unresolved D. The V end lost 4 bases, the J end lost 3 bases, and 16 bases lay between the germline ends. This CDR3 is built from 16 residues. CDR1 MGHRA and CDR2 YSYEKL come from the germline V gene. In DNA form, the CDR3 reads TGCGCCAGCAGCCTAGGATCCGGGTCAAGTGGAAACACCATATATTTT. It is translated as CASSLGSGSSGNTIYF.

The rearrangement uses TRBV7-2 and TRBJ1-5; D not certain. The V gene's germline CDR1 is SGHTA and CDR2 FQGNSA. Trimming removed 0 bases from V and 4 bases from J, with 7 bases in between. This CDR3 region has 14 residues. The CDR3 is CASSLAGKNQPQHF. CDR3 bases: TGTGCCAGCAGCTTAGCCGGGAAGAATCAGCCCCAGCATTTT.

This clone was observed a single time. The chain has TRBV3-1 (or the pseudogene TRBV3-2) and TRBJ2-7, with 7 nucleotides matching TRBD1. The CDR3 is made up of 15 amino acids. Germline CDR1 and CDR2: LGHDT and YNNKEL (reference sequence). With V trimmed by 4 bases and J by 4 bases, 10 bases remained unmatched. The CDR3 sequence is CASSRATGPGYEQYF. The CDR3 region has the DNA TGTGCCAGCAGCCGAGCGACAGGGCCTGGTTACGAGCAGTACTTC.

This chain uses TRBV4-1 with TRBJ2-7; D is possibly TRBD1 (6 bases). The CDR3 has 14 residues. Germline lookup yields CDR1 MGHRA and CDR2 YSYEKL. V was shortened by 1 base and J by 6 bases, with 13 bases between the two germline ends. The CDR3 DNA reads TGCGCCAGCAGCCAAGGAATTACAGGGCGCGAGCAGTACTTC. Its translation is CASSQGITGREQYF.

The chain links TRBV27 to TRBJ2-3; 11 bases agree with TRBD1. Germline V lookup: CDR1 MNHEY, CDR2 SMNVEV (reference sequence). This CDR3 comprises 17 residues. V trimming: 5 bases; J trimming: 1 base; junction bases outside the gene matches: 8. In DNA, the CDR3 is TGTGCCAGCAGTCAAAGGACAGGGGGCATCGGCACAGATACGCAGTATTTT. Translated: CASSQRTGGIGTDTQYF.

This clone was detected only a few times. V gene TRBV7-2 combines with J gene TRBJ1-5; D gene ambiguous. The CDR3 runs to 13 residues. Trimming took 5 bases from V and 7 from J, leaving 12 bases between them. Germline values: CDR1 SGHTA, CDR2 FQGNSA. The CDR3 loop is CASSVDTAQPQHF. CDR3 DNA: TGTGCCAGCAGCGTCGACACCGCCCAGCCCCAGCATTTT.

Concerning this clone: Other DNA sequences in the sample encode the same CDR3. CDR3 nucleotide sequence: TGCGCCAGCAGCCAAGAATCGCTCCGGAGGGGCGGCAATGAGCAGTTCTTC. It codes for CASSQESLRRGGNEQFF. The chain carries TRBV4-1 and TRBJ2-1; D possibly corresponds to TRBD2 (6 bases). CDR1 is MGHRA and CDR2 is YSYEKL in the germline V gene. CDR3 length: 17 amino acids. Trimming shortened V by 0 bases and J by 6 bases, and 18 bases separated the two germline ends.

The CDR3 sequence is CASSSDGTGYQPQHF. CDR3 DNA sequence: TGTGCCAGCAGCTCGGACGGGACAGGGTATCAGCCCCAGCATTTT. The chain has TRBV28 and TRBJ1-5, with 9 nucleotides matching TRBD1. The CDR3 totals 15 residues. The junction had 8 bases not matched to a gene; V was cut back by 6 bases and J by 5 bases. Looked up from germline, CDR1 is MDHEN and CDR2 is SYDVKM.

The chain combines TRBV7-3 with TRBJ2-1, with 8 bases that match TRBD2. The CDR3 length is 18 residues. Per the germline V gene, CDR1 is SGHTA and CDR2 is FQGTGA. The trim removed 1 base at V and 5 bases at J, leaving 13 bases unmatched. The CDR3: CASSLSGSGSERNNEQFF. The DNA for the CDR3 is TGTGCCAGCAGCTTAAGCGGAAGCGGGAGTGAAAGAAACAATGAGCAGTTCTTC. Together with reference TRBV7-3 and TRBJ2-1, the CDR3 gives the full variable domain: GAGVSQTPSNKVTEKGKYVELRCDPISGHTALYWYRQSLGQGPEFLIYFQGTGAADDSGLPNDRFFAVRPEGSVSTLKIQRTERGDSAVYLCASSLSGSGSERNNEQFFGPGTRLTVL.

CDR3 sequence reads: CSASSPSGGVYEQYV. The DNA for the CDR3 is TGCAGTGCTAGTAGTCCTAGCGGGGGGGTCTACGAGCAGTACGTC. The V and J genes are TRBV20-1 and TRBJ2-7; 12 bases align to TRBD2. The CDR3 covers 15 residues. V trimming: 3 bases; J trimming: 3 bases; junction bases outside the gene matches: 6. The germline gives CDR1 DFQATT, CDR2 SNEGSKA (reference sequence).

The chain uses TRBV20-1 and TRBJ1-2; D not certain. The germline V and J ends were trimmed by 3 bases and 5 bases, with 7 bases remaining between them. CDR3 length: 11 amino acids. Germline V CDR1 and CDR2: DFQATT, SNEGSKA (reference sequence). This CDR3 is CSARPGYGYTF. The CDR3 DNA follows: TGCAGTGCTAGGCCCGGGTATGGCTACACCTTC.

In this sample, this clone turned up once. This chain links TRBV6-5 with TRBJ1-6; 7 nucleotides agree with TRBD1. The ends lost 10 bases at V and 2 bases at J; junction bases unmatched: 2. Germline V gives CDR1 MNHEY, CDR2 SVGAGI. The CDR3 totals 13 residues. The CDR3 is CAITGAYNSPLHF. In DNA form, the CDR3 reads TGTGCCATTACAGGGGCCTATAATTCACCCCTCCACTTT.

As to this clone: This sample also contains other DNA sequences that code for the same CDR3. This rearrangement joins TRBV2 to TRBJ2-1, with 7 bases aligning to TRBD1. This CDR3 contains 15 residues. CDR1 and CDR2 (germline): SNHLY, FYNNEI. Trimming cost V 6 bases and J 0 bases; bases outside gene matches: 5. The CDR3 loop is CASSLQGSSYNEQFF. CDR3 bases: TGTGCCAGCAGCTTACAGGGGAGCTCCTACAATGAGCAGTTCTTC.

The CDR3 spells CASSDDRGVYGYTF. CDR3 coding DNA: TGTGCCAGCAGCGATGACAGGGGGGTTTATGGCTACACCTTC. The chain has TRBV7-9 and TRBJ1-2, with 9 bases fitting TRBD1. Per the germline V gene, CDR1 is SEHNR and CDR2 is FQNEAQ (reference sequence). V lost 5 bases and J lost 5; bases outside the gene matches: 6. The CDR3 contains 14 residues. Full variable domain (rest looked up from reference TRBV7-9 and TRBJ1-2): DTGVSQNPRHKITKRGQNVTFRCDPISEHNRLYWYRQTLGQGPEFLTYFQNEAQLEKSRLLSDRFSAERPKGSFSTLEIQRTEQGDSAMYLCASSDDRGVYGYTFGSGTRLTVV.

This clone appeared a single time. The V gene is TRBV28, the J gene TRBJ2-1; the D gene is possibly TRBD1 (5 bases). The CDR3 is 14 amino acids. V lost 2 bases, J lost 5 bases, and 10 bases lay in between. Per germline, CDR1 MDHEN and CDR2 SYDVKM. CDR3 sequence (DNA): TGTGCCAGCAGTTTAGTGTACAGGAACAATGAGCAGTTCTTC. It specifies CASSLVYRNNEQFF.

V gene TRBV30 combines with J gene TRBJ2-2; a possible D gene is TRBD2 (5 bases). Germline V gene lookup returns CDR1 GTSNPN and CDR2 SVGIG (reference sequence). The CDR3 spans 15 residues. Trimming took off 0 bases at V and 4 bases at J, with 12 bases between the two ends. CDR3 DNA sequence: TGTGCCTGGAGTGTAGGTCGGGCGGGCACCGGGGAGCTGTTTTTT. Translating it yields CAWSVGRAGTGELFF.

This clone has only one observation. The chain uses TRBV3-1 (or the pseudogene TRBV3-2) and TRBJ2-7, with unresolved D. Germline V CDR1 and CDR2: LGHDT, YNNKEL (reference sequence). The CDR3 has 10 residues. The DNA of the CDR3 is TGTGCCAGCAGCCAACCTGTGGAGAACGTC. Protein product: CASSQPVENV.

The V call is TRBV11-2, the J call TRBJ1-5; 10 nucleotides match TRBD1. V gave up 5 bases and J gave up 5 bases; unmatched junction bases: 3. The CDR3 is made up of 14 amino acids. Looked up from germline, CDR1 is SGHAT and CDR2 is FQNNGV. Written as DNA, the CDR3 is TGTGCCAGCAGCGCCGGGACAGGGGATCAGCCCCAGCATTTT. This translates into CASSAGTGDQPQHF. The entire variable domain, with the rest obtained from reference TRBV11-2 and TRBJ1-5, is as follows: EAGVAQSPRYKIIEKRQSVAFWCNPISGHATLYWYQQILGQGPKLLIQFQNNGVVDDSQLPKDRFSAERLKGVDSTLKIQPAKLEDSAVYLCASSAGTGDQPQHFGDGTRLSIL.